This T cell receptor beta chain was sequenced during a study of T cell responses to AZD1222 COVID-19 vaccine. Assay: immunoSEQ multiplex PCR; the TCRdb copy retains only in-frame clones and omits some. The sample lists over 130,000 clones, around 88% occurring once. To note about this clone: The antigen remains undetermined.

Study observations and caveats: Breadth and depth of Spike-specific TCRs rose after two AZD1222 doses. Donor demographics were predominantly white British with a female majority; clonal diversity may be underestimated. At study baseline, merely roughly 6 AZD1222 recipients were seropositive.

V gave up 4 bases and J gave up 3 bases; unmatched junction bases: 17. The CDR3 extends over 18 amino acids. CDR1 LNHDA and CDR2 SQIVND come from the germline V gene (reference sequence). This specimen consisted of peripheral blood, obtained on day 0 of AZD1222 vaccination. The clonotype was recovered from an adult in good health. The chain is built from TRBV19 and TRBJ2-7; 8 bases fit TRBD2. CDR3 DNA: TGTGCCAGTAGTACGAGGGCCCCAGGACTAGCAACTCTCTACGAGCAGTACTTC. Its protein is CASSTRAPGLATLYEQYF.